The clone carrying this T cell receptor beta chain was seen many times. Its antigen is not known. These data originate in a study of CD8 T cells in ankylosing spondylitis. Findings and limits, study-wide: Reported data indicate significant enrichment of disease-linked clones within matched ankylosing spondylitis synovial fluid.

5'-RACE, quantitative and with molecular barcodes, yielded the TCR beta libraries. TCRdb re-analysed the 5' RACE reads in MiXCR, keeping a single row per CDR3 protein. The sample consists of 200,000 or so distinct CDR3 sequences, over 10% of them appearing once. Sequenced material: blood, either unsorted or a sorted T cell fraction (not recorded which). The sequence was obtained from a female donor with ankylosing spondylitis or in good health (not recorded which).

In DNA form, the CDR3 reads TGTGCCAGCAGCGTAGCCGGCAGTGACACCGGGGAGCTGTTTTTT. Its translation is CASSVAGSDTGELFF. The V gene is TRBV9, the J gene TRBJ2-2; D call uncertain. The V gene's germline CDR1 is SGDLS and CDR2 YYNGEE. V lost 0 bases and J lost 3, with 9 bases in between. The CDR3 length is 15 residues.